This entry is about one T cell receptor (beta chain). TCRdb recomputed calls from the 5' RACE reads with MiXCR, one row per CDR3 protein. The sample consists of more than 40,000 distinct CDR3 sequences, roughly 27% of them appearing once. V lost 1 base and J 6 bases, leaving 14 bases between the germline ends. From germline, CDR1 is MGHRA and CDR2 YSYEKL. The CDR3 runs to 15 residues. The sample consisted of memory CD4+ T cells sorted from a lymph node. Subset noted: memory CD4+ T cells, CD4+CD45RO+CD25-. This chain links TRBV4-1 with TRBJ2-3; D may be TRBD1 or TRBD2 (6 bases each). The TCR sequence derives from a female donor with breast cancer. The CDR3 nucleotides read TGCGCCAGCAGCCAAGCCTCCGGGGGCGCGGATACGCAGTATTTT. Encoded protein: CASSQASGGADTQYF.